This T cell receptor (beta chain) was documented in a study of cytomegalovirus exposure and HLA in healthy donors. Study overall: Caucasian-associated ancestry cluster membership applied to around 76% of around 400 genotyped donors. Study observations and caveats: Published work reported that the classifier diagnosed cytomegalovirus status with high specificity and sensitivity.

The CDR3 covers 15 residues. Germline V lookup: CDR1 SGDLS, CDR2 YYNGEE. The junction had 7 bases not matched to a gene; V was cut back by 2 bases and J by 4 bases. The primer mix had 60 Vbeta and 13 Jbeta primers. Here immunoSEQ multiplex PCR was the method, and the copy in TCRdb shows in-frame clones only, minus some. The data contain 200,000 to 250,000 clones, around four fifths of them singletons. With respect to this clone: Its antigen is currently unknown.

Sequencing was done on a sample of PBMCs. The chain is built from TRBV9 and TRBJ1-1, with 8 bases lining up with TRBD1. The receptor's source is a boy aged 5-17 years in good health and CMV-seronegative. Here the CDR3 DNA reads TGTGCCAGCAGCGTTGAAACAGGGGGGAGCACTGAAGCTTTCTTT. Its translation: CASSVETGGSTEAFF.